This entry concerns a single T cell receptor (beta chain). Its antigen is unknown. The data were taken from a study of siplizumab effects on memory and regulatory T cells. Points from the study as a whole: Only a minority of proliferating CD4+ or CD8+ clones had an assignable naive or memory phenotype, with roughly 75-96% lacking one.

Here immunoSEQ multiplex PCR was the method, and the copy in TCRdb shows in-frame clones only, minus some. The sample comprises approximately 75,000 clones, around 93% of which are singletons, and 4% to 5.5% rests with the top ten. The germline V gene encodes CDR1 LNHNV and CDR2 YYDKDF (reference sequence). V was cut by 6 bases and J by 0 bases, with 15 bases left in between. CDR3 size: 17 residues. The rearrangement links TRBV15 to TRBJ2-6; no definite D call. Sequencing used CD8+ T cells sorted from blood. This TCR was recovered from a human donor in good health. The CDR3 DNA reads TGTGCCACCAGTAGTAATCGGGCCTCCTCTGGGGCCAACGTCCTGACTTTC. Protein: CATSSNRASSGANVLTF.